Listed below are T cell receptor beta chains from one sample, sequenced in a study of OX40 agonist ivuxolimab in advanced cancers. TCRdb's table, derived via immunoSEQ multiplex PCR, lists solely in-frame clones and lacks some. The sample includes 15,000 to 25,000 clones, about 76% seen only once; the top ten take 18%. Sequencing used CD4+ or CD8+ T cells sorted from blood, obtained in a trial of the OX40 agonist ivuxolimab. The source is an adult with an advanced solid tumor such as melanoma, head and neck, liver or kidney cancer. CDR3s include the opening cysteine and the closing phenylalanine or tryptophan. The order of the fields is CDR3 DNA, CDR3 protein, D gene, V gene, J gene, clone size. The D gene is left open where the match is weak. The size field is filled for only some rows; it gives once, few, many or a size class.

DNA: TGCGCCAGCAGACTTACAGGGACAGATACGCAGTATTTT; CDR3: CASRLTGTDTQYF; D: -; V: TRBV4-1; J: TRBJ2-3; size: -
DNA: TGTGCCAGCAGTTTAACTAGCGCCGGGGAGCTGTTTTTT; CDR3: CASSLTSAGELFF; D: TRBD2; V: TRBV28; J: TRBJ2-2; size: -
DNA: TGTGCCAGCAGTTTATACCCCGGGACAGGCCTTGAGTCACCCCTCCACTTT; CDR3: CASSLYPGTGLESPLHF; D: TRBD1; V: TRBV27; J: TRBJ1-6; size: few
DNA: TGTGCCAGCAGTTTATTTACGGGGGGCGTCGAGACCCAGTACTTC; CDR3: CASSLFTGGVETQYF; D: -; V: TRBV28; J: TRBJ2-5; size: -
DNA: TGTGCCAGCAAGTCCGGGGGCCCCCTCAATGAGCAGTTCTTC; CDR3: CASKSGGPLNEQFF; D: -; V: TRBV7-9; J: TRBJ2-1; size: -
DNA: TGTGCCAGTAGTATGTCCGGGACTCCCCACGGGGAGCTGTTTTTT; CDR3: CASSMSGTPHGELFF; D: -; V: TRBV19; J: TRBJ2-2; size: -
DNA: TGCAGCGTTGAAATTAGGACTAGCGGGAGGGATTCGCCTTCGCAAGAGACCCAGTACTTC; CDR3: CSVEIRTSGRDSPSQETQYF; D: TRBD2; V: TRBV29-1; J: TRBJ2-5; size: -
DNA: TGTGCCAGCAGCTTAGAATCCGGGGGGATCTACGAGCAGTACTTC; CDR3: CASSLESGGIYEQYF; D: TRBD2; V: TRBV7-9; J: TRBJ2-7; size: -
DNA: TGTGCCAGTACCGAGGGACCTCGGCACACTGAAGCTTTCTTT; CDR3: CASTEGPRHTEAFF; D: -; V: TRBV19; J: TRBJ1-1; size: -
DNA: TGTGCCAGCAGCTCACACAGGGGGTTCTCCTACGAGCAGTACTTC; CDR3: CASSSHRGFSYEQYF; D: TRBD1; V: TRBV7-8; J: TRBJ2-7; size: medium-sized
DNA: TGTGCCAGCAGCGCCAATGAAAAACTGTTTTTT; CDR3: CASSANEKLFF; D: -; V: TRBV7-8; J: TRBJ1-4; size: -
DNA: TGTGCCAGCTCACCAATCGGGAACACCGGGGAGCTGTTTTTT; CDR3: CASSPIGNTGELFF; D: -; V: TRBV18; J: TRBJ2-2; size: -
DNA: TGTGCCAGTGACAAGGACACTGAAGCTTTCTTT; CDR3: CASDKDTEAFF; D: -; V: TRBV2; J: TRBJ1-1; size: -
DNA: TGTGCCAGCAGCCTCCAGGGGGCGCGTACCGGGGAGCTGTTTTTT; CDR3: CASSLQGARTGELFF; D: TRBD1; V: TRBV9; J: TRBJ2-2; size: -
DNA: TGCAGCGTGGGGACAGGGATGACAGATACGCAGTATTTT; CDR3: CSVGTGMTDTQYF; D: TRBD1; V: TRBV29-1; J: TRBJ2-3; size: -
DNA: TGTGCCAGCAGTGGGGGTTCGATGAATTCACCCCTCCACTTT; CDR3: CASSGGSMNSPLHF; D: -; V: TRBV6-1; J: TRBJ1-6; size: -
DNA: TGTGCCAGTGGGGACCGGACTTACTATGGCTACACCTTC; CDR3: CASGDRTYYGYTF; D: -; V: TRBV6-7; J: TRBJ1-2; size: -
DNA: TGTGCCAGTAGTATAGCAGGGAGGGGCCCGTACCAAGAGACCCAGTACTTC; CDR3: CASSIAGRGPYQETQYF; D: TRBD2; V: TRBV19; J: TRBJ2-5; size: -
DNA: TGTGCCAGCAGCTGGGGGGCCTACGAGCAGTACTTC; CDR3: CASSWGAYEQYF; D: -; V: TRBV7-9; J: TRBJ2-7; size: -
DNA: TGTGCCAGCAGTTTATCTTGGGGAGACTACGAGCAGTACTTC; CDR3: CASSLSWGDYEQYF; D: -; V: TRBV27; J: TRBJ2-7; size: -
DNA: TGCAGCGCCCAAGGGGCAGGGGAGGACTATGGCTACACCTTC; CDR3: CSAQGAGEDYGYTF; D: -; V: TRBV29-1; J: TRBJ1-2; size: -
DNA: TGTGCCAGTGGTACGGGTCAGTTGAACACTGAAGCTTTCTTT; CDR3: CASGTGQLNTEAFF; D: -; V: TRBV19; J: TRBJ1-1; size: -
DNA: TGTGCCTGGAGTGTCGGAGTGAACACTGAAGCTTTCTTT; CDR3: CAWSVGVNTEAFF; D: -; V: TRBV30; J: TRBJ1-1; size: -
DNA: TGCGCCAGCAGCCAAGTATTGGCGGGCCTCTCCTACAATGAGCAGTTCTTC; CDR3: CASSQVLAGLSYNEQFF; D: -; V: TRBV4-1; J: TRBJ2-1; size: -
DNA: TGTGCCAGCACCCGTCGGACAGGTAGATTGAACACTGAAGCTTTCTTT; CDR3: CASTRRTGRLNTEAFF; D: TRBD1; V: TRBV7-2; J: TRBJ1-1; size: -
DNA: TGCGCCAGCAGCCCTGAGGCTTCCAGCTCCTATAATTCACCCCTCCACTTT; CDR3: CASSPEASSSYNSPLHF; D: -; V: TRBV5-1; J: TRBJ1-6; size: few
DNA: TGTGCCAGCAGCTTACAGGGAAATACTGAAGCTTTCTTT; CDR3: CASSLQGNTEAFF; D: -; V: TRBV7-2; J: TRBJ1-1; size: -
DNA: TGTGCCAGCAGTTCACACGCGATCCGGACAGGGGACGATGAGCAGTTCTTC; CDR3: CASSSHAIRTGDDEQFF; D: TRBD1; V: TRBV28; J: TRBJ2-1; size: -
DNA: TGTGCCACCAGTAACTTAGGGGATACGCAGTATTTT; CDR3: CATSNLGDTQYF; D: -; V: TRBV15; J: TRBJ2-3; size: -
DNA: TGCAGCGCCGATAGCGGGAAAAGCGCCTACAATGAGCAGTTCTTC; CDR3: CSADSGKSAYNEQFF; D: TRBD2; V: TRBV29-1; J: TRBJ2-1; size: -
DNA: TGTGCCAGCAGCTTGTCAGCGGGTTATAGCAATCAGCCCCAGCATTTT; CDR3: CASSLSAGYSNQPQHF; D: -; V: TRBV7-3; J: TRBJ1-5; size: -
DNA: TGTGCCAGCAGCTTAGCCGGAGTTAACTATGGCTACACCTTC; CDR3: CASSLAGVNYGYTF; D: -; V: TRBV7-9; J: TRBJ1-2; size: few
DNA: TGTGCCAGTAGTATTGGGGCAAGGAGTGAGCAGTTCTTC; CDR3: CASSIGARSEQFF; D: -; V: TRBV19; J: TRBJ2-1; size: -
DNA: TGCGCCAGCAGCCAAGTTAGCGGGGGGGCCGCGGATACGCAGTATTTT; CDR3: CASSQVSGGAADTQYF; D: TRBD2; V: TRBV4-1; J: TRBJ2-3; size: once
DNA: TGCAGCGCTCTTATGATGAACACTGAAGCTTTCTTT; CDR3: CSALMMNTEAFF; D: -; V: TRBV29-1; J: TRBJ1-1; size: -
DNA: TGCGCCAGCAGCCAAGCCCTAGATTTCAATGAGCAGTTCTTC; CDR3: CASSQALDFNEQFF; D: -; V: TRBV4-3; J: TRBJ2-1; size: -
DNA: TGTGCCACCAGCAGAGATGAGGGGTCTGGCTACACCTTC; CDR3: CATSRDEGSGYTF; D: -; V: TRBV15; J: TRBJ1-2; size: few
DNA: TGTGCCAGCAGCCAAGATTTTTCGGTTCAGGGAAGCGGCTACACCTTC; CDR3: CASSQDFSVQGSGYTF; D: -; V: TRBV4-2; J: TRBJ1-2; size: -
DNA: TGCGCCAGCAGCCAAGAGACAGGGGACACCTCCTACGAGCAGTACTTC; CDR3: CASSQETGDTSYEQYF; D: TRBD1; V: TRBV11-2; J: TRBJ2-7; size: -
DNA: TGTGCCAGCAGCTCTGTCAGTGCGTGGCGGGGGAACCCGACGAATGAGCAGTTCTTC; CDR3: CASSSVSAWRGNPTNEQFF; D: TRBD2; V: TRBV7-8; J: TRBJ2-1; size: -
DNA: TGTGCCAGCAGCCGACCCCCGGGACAGGGCGAAAATGAAAAACTGTTTTTT; CDR3: CASSRPPGQGENEKLFF; D: TRBD1; V: TRBV7-2; J: TRBJ1-4; size: -
DNA: TGTGCCAGCCAGCAACTAATCCAGTCGTCAGAGACCCAGTACTTC; CDR3: CASQQLIQSSETQYF; D: -; V: TRBV21-1; J: TRBJ2-5; size: few
DNA: TGTGCCAGCAGCTTAGTGGGAGAGGGCTACAATGAGCAGTTCTTC; CDR3: CASSLVGEGYNEQFF; D: -; V: TRBV7-9; J: TRBJ2-1; size: few
DNA: TGTGCCAGCAGCGTAGCTTGGGACGCTGTGGATACGCAGTATTTT; CDR3: CASSVAWDAVDTQYF; D: -; V: TRBV9; J: TRBJ2-3; size: few
DNA: TGTGCCAGCAGCTTAGAGGCAGCGGTCAACACCGGGGAGCTGTTTTTT; CDR3: CASSLEAAVNTGELFF; D: -; V: TRBV7-7; J: TRBJ2-2; size: -
DNA: TGTGCCAGCAGTTCTGGACAGGGGGACAATCAGCCCCAGCATTTT; CDR3: CASSSGQGDNQPQHF; D: TRBD1; V: TRBV28; J: TRBJ1-5; size: -
DNA: TGTGCCAGAAGCTTCATTAGGGGAGCGGGGGCCCCTTTCCGCGAAATCTACAATGAGCAGTTCTTC; CDR3: CARSFIRGAGAPFREIYNEQFF; D: TRBD2; V: TRBV5-3; J: TRBJ2-1; size: -
DNA: TGTGCCAGTAGTATAGGGCAGGGCGACACTGAAGCTTTCTTT; CDR3: CASSIGQGDTEAFF; D: -; V: TRBV19; J: TRBJ1-1; size: -
DNA: TGTGCCAGCAGCTCCCCGGGACAGGGCCCTGCCTACGAGCAGTACTTC; CDR3: CASSSPGQGPAYEQYF; D: TRBD1; V: TRBV7-9; J: TRBJ2-7; size: -
DNA: TGTGCCAGCAGCTTGGCGGGACAGGGGTATGGCTACACCTTC; CDR3: CASSLAGQGYGYTF; D: TRBD1; V: TRBV7-9; J: TRBJ1-2; size: medium-sized
DNA: TGTGCCAGCAGCGGCGGAGTGGTCCAAGAGACCCAGTACTTC; CDR3: CASSGGVVQETQYF; D: -; V: TRBV7-9; J: TRBJ2-5; size: once
DNA: TGTGCCAGCAGCTCCGAGCGCTGGGAGACCCAGTACTTC; CDR3: CASSSERWETQYF; D: -; V: TRBV7-2; J: TRBJ2-5; size: -
DNA: TGTGCCAGCAGCTTGACAGGTGGGCAAAACATTCAGTACTTC; CDR3: CASSLTGGQNIQYF; D: -; V: TRBV5-4; J: TRBJ2-4; size: -
DNA: TGTGCCAACCCAGGAGGGGAGAGCTCCTACGAGCAGTACTTC; CDR3: CANPGGESSYEQYF; D: -; V: TRBV27; J: TRBJ2-7; size: -